This T cell receptor beta chain is from a study of T cell repertoires in cytomegalovirus infection. Study details: Indicated by public TCR beta signatures were CMV infection and matching HLA type.

This clonotype has more than one count but fewer than ten. MiXCR, applied by TCRdb to the reads, yields one record per CDR3 protein. Of 150,000 to 200,000 distinct CDR3 sequences listed, approximately 15% are singletons. The V gene lost 2 bases and the J gene lost 6 bases, with 19 bases spanning the gap. The CDR3 sequence is 17 residues long. CDR1 is MNHEY and CDR2 is SVGEGT in the germline V gene. The chain joins TRBV6-2 or TRBV6-3 to TRBJ2-2; either TRBD1 or TRBD2 may fit D (5 bases each). The TCR comes from a human donor in good health (CMV status not recorded). Some clones in this sample may be carry-over from other donors' samples. Material for sequencing was PBMCs. CDR3 in DNA: TGTGCCAGCAGTTACCGCGGTTTGAGGGACGGATCCGGGGAGCTGTTTTTT. Translation: CASSYRGLRDGSGELFF.